The 5 T cell receptor beta chains given below trace back to one sample, sequenced in a study of cytotoxic CD8 clonotypes in ibrutinib-treated CLL. Sequencing was performed with immunoSEQ multiplex PCR; in TCRdb, only in-frame clones are kept and a portion is missing. Among more than 200,000 clones listed, about three quarters were seen once. The sequenced sample was PBMCs, obtained after 24 months of ibrutinib treatment. The origin of the receptors is a human donor with chronic lymphocytic leukemia.

The chain combines TRBV7-3 with TRBJ2-6; D call uncertain. The CDR3 runs 15 residues. The V gene lost 5 bases and the J gene lost 0 bases, with 8 bases spanning the gap. Germline V gene data show CDR1 as SGHTA and CDR2 as FQGTGA. CDR3: CASSPDRSGANVLTF. The CDR3 bases are TGTGCCAGCAGCCCCGACCGCTCTGGGGCCAACGTCCTGACTTTC.

CDR3 nucleotide sequence: TGTGCCAGCAGCTTCACCCTGGAGAGCGAGCAGTACTTC. The encoded protein is CASSFTLESEQYF. The chain is built from TRBV7-9 and TRBJ2-7, with unresolved D. The V end was cut by 3 bases, the J end by 6 bases, with 12 bases between. Germline V lookup: CDR1 SEHNR, CDR2 FQNEAQ (reference sequence). CDR3 size: 13 residues.

V usage is TRBV15 and J usage is TRBJ1-2; 9 bases are a match to TRBD1. The V gene end was trimmed by 2 bases and the J gene end by 8 bases; junction bases not matched to a gene: 9. Germline V gene lookup returns CDR1 LNHNV and CDR2 YYDKDF (reference sequence). The CDR3 is 15 residues long. CDR3 in DNA: TGTGCCACCAGCAGACCTCGGGACAGGGTAGAGGGCTACACCTTC. Its translation is CATSRPRDRVEGYTF.

The V and J genes are TRBV10-1 and TRBJ2-3; 8 bases align to TRBD1. The V gene end was trimmed by 3 bases and the J gene end by 3 bases; junction bases not matched to a gene: 2. Germline CDR1 is WNHNN and CDR2 is SYGVQD (reference sequence). This CDR3 contains 14 residues. CDR3: CASSDRQGTDTQYF. DNA for the CDR3: TGCGCCAGCAGTGACCGACAGGGGACAGATACGCAGTATTTT.

This sequence joins TRBV28 and TRBJ2-7; TRBD1 matches 8 bases. Germline loops: CDR1 MDHEN, CDR2 SYDVKM. The CDR3 extends over 14 amino acids. The ends lost 6 bases at V and 6 bases at J; junction bases unmatched: 10. The CDR3 nucleotides are TGTGCCAGCAGGGAGAGGACAGGGTCAGGCGAGCAGTACTTC. Translating gives CASRERTGSGEQYF.